Presented here are 2 T cell receptor beta chains from one specimen sequenced in a study of cytomegalovirus exposure and HLA in healthy donors. Amplification used 60 Vbeta primers and 13 Jbeta primers. Profiled with immunoSEQ multiplex PCR; TCRdb holds only in-frame clones, not every one. The data show approximately 110,000 clones, about 74% seen once. What was sequenced was PBMCs. The receptors shown here come from a woman between 50 and 59 years old in good health and CMV-seropositive.

The chain combines TRBV6-5 with TRBJ1-1, with D possibly matching TRBD1 (5 bases). The germline gives CDR1 MNHEY, CDR2 SVGAGI. This CDR3 has 15 residues. V was pared by 5 bases and J by 1 base, with 14 bases between. CDR3 protein: CASSPHSDRNTEAFF. The CDR3 coding sequence is TGTGCCAGCAGTCCCCACTCAGACAGGAACACTGAAGCTTTCTTT.

For this clone: Distinct nucleotide sequences in the sample also encode this CDR3. CDR3: CASSLSGGALGNEQFF. Here the CDR3 DNA reads TGTGCCAGCAGTTTGAGCGGGGGGGCCCTAGGGAATGAGCAGTTCTTC. This rearrangement joins TRBV27 to TRBJ2-1, with TRBD2 matching over 10 bases. The V gene's germline CDR1 is MNHEY and CDR2 SMNVEV (reference sequence). The CDR3 covers 16 residues. The J segment lost 7 bases and the V segment lost 3 bases, leaving 9 bases of the junction unmatched.